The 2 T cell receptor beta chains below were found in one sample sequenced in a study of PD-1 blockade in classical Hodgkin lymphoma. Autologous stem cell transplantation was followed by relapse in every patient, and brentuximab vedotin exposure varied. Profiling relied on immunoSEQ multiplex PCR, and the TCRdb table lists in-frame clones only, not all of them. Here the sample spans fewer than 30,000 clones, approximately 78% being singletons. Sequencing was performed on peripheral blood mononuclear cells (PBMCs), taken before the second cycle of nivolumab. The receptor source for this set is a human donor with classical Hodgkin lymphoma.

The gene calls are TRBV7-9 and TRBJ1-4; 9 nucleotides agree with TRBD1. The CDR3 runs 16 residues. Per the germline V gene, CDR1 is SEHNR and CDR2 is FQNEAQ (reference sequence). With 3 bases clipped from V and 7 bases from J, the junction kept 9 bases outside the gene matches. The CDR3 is CASSFPLQGAFEKLFF. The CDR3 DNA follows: TGTGCCAGCAGCTTCCCTTTACAGGGGGCTTTTGAAAAACTGTTTTTT. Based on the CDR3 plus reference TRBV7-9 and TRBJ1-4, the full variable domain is DTGVSQNPRHKITKRGQNVTFRCDPISEHNRLYWYRQTLGQGPEFLTYFQNEAQLEKSRLLSDRFSAERPKGSFSTLEIQRTEQGDSAMYLCASSFPLQGAFEKLFFGSGTQLSVL.

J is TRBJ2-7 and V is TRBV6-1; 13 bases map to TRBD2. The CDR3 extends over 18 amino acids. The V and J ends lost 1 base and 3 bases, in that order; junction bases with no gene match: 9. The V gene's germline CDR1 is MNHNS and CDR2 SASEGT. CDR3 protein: CASSEETSGGGWNYEQYF. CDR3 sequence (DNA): TGTGCCAGCAGTGAAGAAACTAGCGGGGGGGGTTGGAACTACGAGCAGTACTTC.